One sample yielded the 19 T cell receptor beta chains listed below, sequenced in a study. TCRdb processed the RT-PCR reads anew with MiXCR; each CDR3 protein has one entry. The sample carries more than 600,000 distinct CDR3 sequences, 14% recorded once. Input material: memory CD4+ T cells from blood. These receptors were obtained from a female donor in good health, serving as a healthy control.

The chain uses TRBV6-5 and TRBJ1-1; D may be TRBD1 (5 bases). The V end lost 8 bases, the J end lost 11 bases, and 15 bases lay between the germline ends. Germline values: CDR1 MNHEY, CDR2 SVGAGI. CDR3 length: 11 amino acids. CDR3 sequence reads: CASGSYRRAFF. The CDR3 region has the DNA TGTGCCAGCGGAAGCTACAGGCGGGCTTTCTTT.

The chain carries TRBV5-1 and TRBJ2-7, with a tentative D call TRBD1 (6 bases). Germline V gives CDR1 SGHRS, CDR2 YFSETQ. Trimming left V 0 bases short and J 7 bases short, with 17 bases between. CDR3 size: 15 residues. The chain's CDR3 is CASSLVGQGNQEQYF. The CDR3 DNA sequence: TGCGCCAGCAGCTTGGTAGGCCAGGGGAATCAAGAGCAGTACTTC. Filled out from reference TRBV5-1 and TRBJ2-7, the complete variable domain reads KAGVTQTPRYLIKTRGQQVTLSCSPISGHRSVSWYQQTPGQGLQFLFEYFSETQRNKGNFPGRFSGRQFSNSRSEMNVSTLELGDSALYLCASSLVGQGNQEQYFGPGTRLTVT.

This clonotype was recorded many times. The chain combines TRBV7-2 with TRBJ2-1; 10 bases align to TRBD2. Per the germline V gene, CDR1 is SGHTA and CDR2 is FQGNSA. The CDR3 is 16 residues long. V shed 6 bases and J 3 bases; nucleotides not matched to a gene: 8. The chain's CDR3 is CASRQTGTSVYNEQFF. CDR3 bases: TGTGCCAGCAGGCAGACCGGGACTAGCGTCTACAATGAGCAGTTCTTC.

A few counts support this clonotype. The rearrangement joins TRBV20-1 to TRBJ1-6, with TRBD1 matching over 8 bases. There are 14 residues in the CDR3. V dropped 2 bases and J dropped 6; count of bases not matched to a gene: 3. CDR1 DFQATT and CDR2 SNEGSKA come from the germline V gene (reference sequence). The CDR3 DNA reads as TGCAGTGCTAGACAGGGGGCAAGTAATTCACCCCTCCACTTT. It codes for CSARQGASNSPLHF.

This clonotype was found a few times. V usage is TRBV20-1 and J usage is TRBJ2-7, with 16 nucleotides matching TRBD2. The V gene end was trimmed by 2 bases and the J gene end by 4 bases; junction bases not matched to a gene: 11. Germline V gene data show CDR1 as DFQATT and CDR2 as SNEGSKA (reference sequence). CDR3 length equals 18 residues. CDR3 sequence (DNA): TGCAGTGCTAGATTGGTGGGACTAGCGGGAGGGCATGGGTACGAGCAGTACTTC. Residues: CSARLVGLAGGHGYEQYF.

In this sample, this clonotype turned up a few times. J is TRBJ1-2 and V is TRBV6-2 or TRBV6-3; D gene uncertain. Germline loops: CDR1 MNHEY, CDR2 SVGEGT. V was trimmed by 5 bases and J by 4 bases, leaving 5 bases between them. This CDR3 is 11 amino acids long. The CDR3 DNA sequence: TGTGCCAGCAGTGAGACCTATGGCTACACCTTC. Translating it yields CASSETYGYTF.

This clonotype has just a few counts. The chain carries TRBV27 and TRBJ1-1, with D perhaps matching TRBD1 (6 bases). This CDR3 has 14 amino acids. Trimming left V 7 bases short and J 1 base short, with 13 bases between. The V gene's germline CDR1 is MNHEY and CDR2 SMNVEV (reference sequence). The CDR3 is CASKKWGQNTEAFF. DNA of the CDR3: TGTGCCAGCAAGAAGTGGGGACAGAACACTGAAGCTTTCTTT.

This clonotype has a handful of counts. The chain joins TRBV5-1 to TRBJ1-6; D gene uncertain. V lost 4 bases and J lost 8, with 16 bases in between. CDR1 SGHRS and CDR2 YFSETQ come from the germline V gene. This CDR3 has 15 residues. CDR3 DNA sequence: TGCGCCAGCAGCCCAACCGACAAGATGGATTCACCCCTCCACTTT. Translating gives CASSPTDKMDSPLHF.

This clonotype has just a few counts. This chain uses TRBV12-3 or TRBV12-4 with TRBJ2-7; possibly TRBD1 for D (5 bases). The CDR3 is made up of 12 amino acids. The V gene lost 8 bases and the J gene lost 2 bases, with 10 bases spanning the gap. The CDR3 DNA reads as TGTGCCAGCCGCAGGGATACCTACGAGCAGTACTTC. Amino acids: CASRRDTYEQYF.

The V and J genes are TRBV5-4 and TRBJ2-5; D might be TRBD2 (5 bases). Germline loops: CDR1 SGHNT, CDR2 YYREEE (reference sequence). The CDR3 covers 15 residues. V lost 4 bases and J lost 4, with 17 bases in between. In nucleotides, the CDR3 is TGTGCCAGCAGCGTCGACGCGGGCCGGGGAGAGACCCAGTACTTC. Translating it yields CASSVDAGRGETQYF.

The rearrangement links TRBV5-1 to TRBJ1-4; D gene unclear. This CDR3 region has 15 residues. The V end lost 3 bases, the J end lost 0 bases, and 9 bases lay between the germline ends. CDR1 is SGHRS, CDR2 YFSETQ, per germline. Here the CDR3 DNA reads TGCGCCAGCAGCTCAGGAGCGTCAACTAATGAAAAACTGTTTTTT. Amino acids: CASSSGASTNEKLFF.

The DNA for the CDR3 is TGCGCCAGCAGCTTGGAGGCAGGGGTGGCCTACGAGCAGTACTTC. Translation gives CASSLEAGVAYEQYF. The chain employs TRBV5-1 and TRBJ2-7; D possibly corresponds to TRBD1 (6 bases). The CDR3 has 15 residues. In germline, CDR1 is SGHRS, CDR2 YFSETQ. The V end lost 0 bases, the J end lost 2 bases, and 12 bases lay between the germline ends.

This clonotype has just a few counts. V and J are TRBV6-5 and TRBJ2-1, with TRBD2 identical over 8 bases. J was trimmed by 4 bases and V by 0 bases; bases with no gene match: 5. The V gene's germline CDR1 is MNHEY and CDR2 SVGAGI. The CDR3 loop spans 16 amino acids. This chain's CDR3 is CASSYSFSGEYNEQFF. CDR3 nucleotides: TGTGCCAGCAGTTACTCGTTTAGCGGGGAGTACAATGAGCAGTTCTTC.

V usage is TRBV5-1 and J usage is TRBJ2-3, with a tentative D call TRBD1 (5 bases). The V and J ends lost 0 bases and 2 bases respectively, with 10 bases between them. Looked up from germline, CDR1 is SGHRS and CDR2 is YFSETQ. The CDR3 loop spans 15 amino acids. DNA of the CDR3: TGCGCCAGCAGCTTGGACAGGCCCGACACAGATACGCAGTATTTT. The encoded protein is CASSLDRPDTDTQYF.

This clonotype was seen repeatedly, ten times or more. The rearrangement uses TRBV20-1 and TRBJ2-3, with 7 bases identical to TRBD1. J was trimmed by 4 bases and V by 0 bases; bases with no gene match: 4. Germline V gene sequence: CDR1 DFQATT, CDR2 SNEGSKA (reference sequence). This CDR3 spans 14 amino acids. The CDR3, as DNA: TGCAGTGCTAGAGATCTCCAGGGGGCAGATACGCAGTATTTT. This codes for CSARDLQGADTQYF.

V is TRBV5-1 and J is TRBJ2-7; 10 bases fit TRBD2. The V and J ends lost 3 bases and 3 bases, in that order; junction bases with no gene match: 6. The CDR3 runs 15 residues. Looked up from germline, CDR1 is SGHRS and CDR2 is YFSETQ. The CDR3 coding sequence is TGCGCCAGCAGCTCACCTAGCGGGAGAGTCTACGAGCAGTACTTC. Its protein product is CASSSPSGRVYEQYF.

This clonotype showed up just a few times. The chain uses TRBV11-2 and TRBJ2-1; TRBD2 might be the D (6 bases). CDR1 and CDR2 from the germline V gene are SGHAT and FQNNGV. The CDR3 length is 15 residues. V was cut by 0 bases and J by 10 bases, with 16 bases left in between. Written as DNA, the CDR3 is TGTGCCAGCAGCTTAGACAAGACTAGTACACAAGAGCAGTTCTTC. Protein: CASSLDKTSTQEQFF. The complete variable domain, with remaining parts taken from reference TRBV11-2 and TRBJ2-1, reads EAGVAQSPRYKIIEKRQSVAFWCNPISGHATLYWYQQILGQGPKLLIQFQNNGVVDDSQLPKDRFSAERLKGVDSTLKIQPAKLEDSAVYLCASSLDKTSTQEQFFGPGTRLTVL.

Here the CDR3 DNA reads TGCGCCAGCAGCCAAGATTGGCCACCAGGGAACGGGGCCAACGTCCTGACTTTC. Amino acid sequence: CASSQDWPPGNGANVLTF. The rearrangement joins TRBV4-3 to TRBJ2-6, with D possibly matching TRBD1 (5 bases). CDR3 size: 18 residues. Trimming stripped 0 bases from V and 4 bases from J, with 16 bases between. From germline, CDR1 is LGHNA and CDR2 YSLEER.

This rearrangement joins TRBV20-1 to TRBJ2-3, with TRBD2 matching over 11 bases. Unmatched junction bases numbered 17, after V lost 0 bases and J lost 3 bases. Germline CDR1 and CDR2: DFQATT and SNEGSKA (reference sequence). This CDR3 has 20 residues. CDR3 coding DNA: TGCAGTGCTAGAGATAACCCCCCCCCGACTAGCGGGAAGGGAACAGATACGCAGTATTTT. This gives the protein CSARDNPPPTSGKGTDTQYF.